This TCR beta chain derives from a study of blood T cell repertoires in COVID-19. Here immunoSEQ multiplex PCR was the method, and the copy in TCRdb shows in-frame clones only, minus some. The sample carries some 100,000 clones, almost 85% recorded once. This CDR3 comprises 14 residues. J lost 7 bases, V lost 3 bases, and 4 bases had no gene match. CDR1 LGHDT and CDR2 YNNKEL come from the germline V gene (reference sequence). The chain uses TRBV3-1 (or the pseudogene TRBV3-2) and TRBJ2-3; TRBD1 matches at 10 bases. Sequencing input: peripheral blood. The sequence derives from a man aged 45 to 65 with active or convalescent COVID-19. The CDR3 bases are TGTGCCAGCAGCCATGACAGGGGGCCCTATACGCAGTATTTT. The encoded protein is CASSHDRGPYTQYF.